A single sample is the source of the 25 T cell receptor beta chains below, sequenced in a study of T cells after yellow fever vaccination. TCRdb re-analysed the 5' RACE reads in MiXCR, keeping a single row per CDR3 protein. The sample contains over 100,000 distinct CDR3 sequences, roughly 8.9% of which appear only once. Sample: CD8+ T cells sorted from PBMCs, taken 45 days after the yellow fever booster vaccination. Receptors originate from a young man who received the YFV17D yellow fever vaccine.

This clonotype was detected many times. The chain recombines TRBV4-1 with TRBJ2-1; 10 nucleotides agree with TRBD2. After removal of 1 base from V and 10 bases from J, the junction contained 4 bases not matched to a gene. Germline CDR1 and CDR2: MGHRA and YSYEKL. The CDR3 spans 14 residues. As DNA, the CDR3 is TGCGCCAGCAGCCAAGTCACTAGCGGGATGGAGCAGTTCTTC. It translates to CASSQVTSGMEQFF.

Ten or more counts support this clonotype. The genes are TRBV5-1 and TRBJ2-7, with unresolved D. Germline V gives CDR1 SGHRS, CDR2 YFSETQ. Trimming left V 2 bases short and J 0 bases short, with 6 bases between. CDR3 length: 13 amino acids. This CDR3 is CASSLDTSYEQYF. The CDR3 region has the DNA TGCGCCAGCAGCTTAGATACCTCCTACGAGCAGTACTTC.

This clonotype turned up a few times. This chain joins TRBV5-6 and TRBJ2-5, with a possible D match to TRBD2 (6 bases). The CDR3 sequence is 14 residues long. CDR1 is SGHDT, CDR2 YYEEEE, per germline. With 1 base removed from V and 3 bases from J, the gap between germline ends came to 10 bases. The CDR3, as DNA: TGTGCCAGCAGCTTGCACGGCGGGAAAGAGACCCAGTACTTC. Its protein product is CASSLHGGKETQYF.

This clonotype was observed many times. This rearrangement joins TRBV5-4 to TRBJ2-7; 7 nucleotides align to TRBD2. V was pared by 0 bases and J by 0 bases, with 6 bases of the junction left unmatched. CDR1 and CDR2 (germline): SGHNT, YYREEE (reference sequence). This CDR3 spans 16 amino acids. In DNA form, the CDR3 reads TGTGCCAGCAGCTTGGGGGCTAGCGGAGGCTCCTACGAGCAGTACTTC. Residues: CASSLGASGGSYEQYF.

This clonotype was counted a few times. V is TRBV29-1 and J is TRBJ1-3; D is unresolved. Germline V gives CDR1 SQVTM, CDR2 ANQGSEA. This CDR3 is built from 16 residues. V was pared by 4 bases and J by 0 bases, with 16 bases between. The DNA of the CDR3 is TGCAGCGTTGTCGTACCCGGTCTCAGCTCTGGAAACACCATATATTTT. Amino acid sequence: CSVVVPGLSSGNTIYF. The whole variable domain, filled in from reference TRBV29-1 and TRBJ1-3, reads SAVISQKPSRDICQRGTSLTIQCQVDSQVTMMFWYRQQPGQSLTLIATANQGSEATYESGFVIDKFPISRPNLTFSTLTVSNMSPEDSSIYLCSVVVPGLSSGNTIYFGEGSWLTVV.

This clonotype was detected ten times or more. The chain carries TRBV20-1 and TRBJ2-7; 7 nucleotides agree with TRBD2. Trimming at V came to 7 bases and at J to 6 bases, leaving 6 bases not matched to a gene. CDR3 length equals 11 residues. Germline CDR1 is DFQATT and CDR2 is SNEGSKA (reference sequence). The CDR3 DNA reads TGCAGTGTTGTCTGGGAGGGCGAGCAGTACTTC. Translating it yields CSVVWEGEQYF.

The chain recombines TRBV4-2 with TRBJ2-2, with D uncertain. The ends were cut back, 1 base at V and 0 bases at J, with 9 bases in the middle. The CDR3 runs to 16 residues. Germline CDR1 is LGHNA and CDR2 is YNFKEQ. The chain's CDR3 is CASSQGQAANTGELFF. The CDR3 DNA is TGTGCCAGCAGCCAAGGTCAGGCGGCGAACACCGGGGAGCTGTTTTTT.

In this sample, this clonotype turned up many times. This rearrangement joins TRBV5-5 to TRBJ2-5, with 9 bases identical to TRBD1. This CDR3 spans 16 amino acids. From germline, CDR1 is SGHKS and CDR2 YYEKEE (reference sequence). V was clipped by 0 bases and J by 5 bases; unmatched bases: 8. The CDR3 DNA reads TGTGCCAGCAGCTTGGACTTACAGGGGGCCTCGGAGACCCAGTACTTC. Translating gives CASSLDLQGASETQYF.

The rearrangement links TRBV13 to TRBJ1-2; no firm D call. The ends were cut back, 3 bases at V and 3 bases at J, with 5 bases in the middle. This CDR3 contains 12 residues. Per germline, CDR1 PRHDT and CDR2 FYEKMQ (reference sequence). CDR3 DNA: TGTGCCAGCAGCTTTTTAGACTATGGCTACACCTTC. Its translation is CASSFLDYGYTF.

To note about this clonotype: A much more abundant neighbour one base away suggests this may be a read error. V and J are TRBV12-3 or TRBV12-4 and TRBJ1-4; the D is unclear. CDR3 size: 16 residues. This chain's CDR3 is CASSWTVSSLGEILFF. In nucleotides, the CDR3 is TGTGCCAGCAGTTGGACGGTGTCGTCTCTTGGGGAAATACTGTTTTTT.

This clonotype has just a few counts. In nucleotides, the CDR3 is TGTGCCAGCAGTGAAGCGGGGGCGGGAATAATCTACAATGAGCAGTTCTTC. The encoded protein is CASSEAGAGIIYNEQFF. The gene calls are TRBV2 and TRBJ2-1, with D perhaps given as TRBD1 or TRBD2 (6 bases each). This CDR3 contains 17 residues. With 0 bases removed from V and 3 bases from J, the gap between germline ends came to 15 bases. Germline-derived CDR1 and CDR2 are SNHLY and FYNNEI.

As for this clonotype: This sequence may be a read error, since a much larger clone differs from it by one base. J is TRBJ2-7 and V is TRBV9, with 7 bases lining up with TRBD2. Looked up from germline, CDR1 is SGDLS and CDR2 is YYNGEE. This CDR3 has 13 amino acids. The CDR3 region is CARSAGTTYEQYF. The CDR3, as DNA: TGTGCCAGGAGCGCCGGGACTACTTACGAGCAGTACTTC. The variable domain in full, with the rest retrieved from reference TRBV9 and TRBJ2-7, is DSGVTQTPKHLITATGQRVTLRCSPRSGDLSVYWYQQSLDQGLQFLIQYYNGEERAKGNILERFSAQQFPDLHSELNLSSLELGDSALYFCARSAGTTYEQYFGPGTRLTVT.

This clonotype was seen many times. J is TRBJ2-1 and V is TRBV2, with 8 bases aligning to TRBD2. The V gene's germline CDR1 is SNHLY and CDR2 FYNNEI. The V segment lost 10 bases and the J segment 4 bases; nucleotides outside the gene matches: 9. The CDR3 sequence is 14 residues long. The CDR3 bases are TGTGCCAAACCGGGACTAGGGGCTTACAATGAGCAGTTCTTC. It is translated as CAKPGLGAYNEQFF. The full variable domain, in which reference TRBV2 and TRBJ2-1 provide the parts outside the CDR3, is EPEVTQTPSHQVTQMGQEVILRCVPISNHLYFYWYRQILGQKVEFLVSFYNNEISEKSEIFDDQFSVERPDGSNFTLKIRSTKLEDSAMYFCAKPGLGAYNEQFFGPGTRLTVL.

This clonotype was detected ten times or more. V is TRBV6-1 and J is TRBJ1-4; D not certain. CDR1 is MNHNS, CDR2 SASEGT, per germline. This CDR3 region has 14 residues. Trimming stripped 9 bases from V and 0 bases from J, with 11 bases between. CDR3 amino acids: CASSFIATNEKLFF. DNA for the CDR3: TGTGCCAGTTCCTTTATCGCAACTAATGAAAAACTGTTTTTT.

This clonotype was recorded at least ten times. This rearrangement joins TRBV6-1 to TRBJ1-2; TRBD1 matches at 8 bases. J gave up 13 bases and V 8 bases, and 6 bases lay outside the gene matches. Germline V lookup: CDR1 MNHNS, CDR2 SASEGT. This CDR3 is 10 amino acids long. CDR3 loop: CASSRGLGTF. In DNA, the CDR3 is TGTGCCAGCTCCAGGGGGCTGGGCACCTTC.

This clonotype was recorded at least ten times. The chain uses TRBV29-1 and TRBJ1-1; D uncertain. The germline gives CDR1 SQVTM, CDR2 ANQGSEA. The CDR3 has 11 amino acids. V shed 5 bases and J shed 5 bases, with 9 bases lying between them. The CDR3 sequence: CSVSGTTEAFF. Here the CDR3 DNA reads TGCAGCGTTTCTGGAACAACTGAAGCTTTCTTT.

This clonotype was counted many times. V usage is TRBV7-9 and J usage is TRBJ2-1, with a tentative D call TRBD1 (5 bases). The V gene lost 8 bases and the J gene lost 7 bases, with 12 bases spanning the gap. The CDR3 consists of 12 residues. Germline V gene sequence: CDR1 SEHNR, CDR2 FQNEAQ (reference sequence). In DNA form, the CDR3 reads TGTGCCAGCCAGGGTTTGGAGAATGAGCAGTTCTTC. Translated: CASQGLENEQFF.

A word on this clonotype: A single base separates this from a much larger clone, so it may be a read error. Here the CDR3 DNA reads TGTCCCAGCAGTCTGGGGATGGGTTCCTACGAGCAGTACTTC. Residues: CPSSLGMGSYEQYF. The chain recombines TRBV11-2 with TRBJ2-7, with D hard to call. This CDR3 is 14 amino acids long. CDR1 is SGHAT, CDR2 FQNNGV, per germline.

This clonotype appeared many times. The V call is TRBV7-6, the J call TRBJ2-1, with unresolved D. CDR1 and CDR2 (germline): SGHVS, FNYEAQ. The CDR3 sequence is 11 residues long. V shed 7 bases and J shed 5 bases, with 6 bases lying between them. DNA for the CDR3: TGTGCCAGCACCGCCCACAATGAGCAGTTCTTC. The encoded protein is CASTAHNEQFF.

J is TRBJ2-5 and V is TRBV9, with a weak D call TRBD2 (7 bases). CDR1 is SGDLS and CDR2 is YYNGEE in the germline V gene. The CDR3 sequence is 15 residues long. V lost 0 bases and J lost 4, with 13 bases in between. The CDR3 is CASSVAGGLSETQYF. In DNA, the CDR3 is TGTGCCAGCAGCGTAGCCGGGGGGCTTTCAGAGACCCAGTACTTC.

This clonotype was counted many times. This rearrangement joins TRBV29-1 to TRBJ2-7, with D possibly matching TRBD1 (5 bases). Trimming left V 2 bases short and J 2 bases short, with 16 bases between. CDR1 SQVTM and CDR2 ANQGSEA come from the germline V gene. This CDR3 region has 15 residues. The CDR3 nucleotides read TGCAGCGTTGAATCAGGATTCACAGGTACCTACGAGCAGTACTTC. As protein: CSVESGFTGTYEQYF.

This clonotype was seen repeatedly, ten times or more. The V gene is TRBV21-1, the J gene TRBJ2-5; TRBD2 is the table's D call and was not checked against the DNA. TRBV21-1 is an annotated pseudogene. CDR3 size: 17 residues. CDR3: CASSKGSSGIVQETQYF. In DNA form, the CDR3 reads TGTGCCAGCAGCAAAGGATCTAGCGGGATCGTTCAAGAGACCCAGTACTTC.

This clonotype was observed at least ten times. The chain has TRBV13 and TRBJ2-1; tentatively, D is TRBD2 (6 bases). The CDR3 has 14 amino acids. V shed 5 bases and J shed 4 bases, with 12 bases lying between them. CDR1 and CDR2 from the germline V gene are PRHDT and FYEKMQ (reference sequence). The CDR3 DNA sequence: TGTGCCAGCAGCCGCGGGATCACTTACAATGAGCAGTTCTTC. Its protein product is CASSRGITYNEQFF.

This clonotype has a count of ten or more. This chain joins TRBV20-1 and TRBJ2-1; D gene uncertain. The CDR3 spans 11 residues. Trimming took off 0 bases at V and 6 bases at J, with 3 bases between the two ends. CDR1 DFQATT and CDR2 SNEGSKA come from the germline V gene (reference sequence). This CDR3 is CSAREGNEQFF. The CDR3 bases are TGCAGTGCTAGAGAGGGCAATGAGCAGTTCTTC.

This clonotype came up many times. CDR3 nucleotide sequence: TGTGCCAGCGTGAAAAAAAACATTCAGTACTTC. This encodes CASVKKNIQYF. The chain combines TRBV28 with TRBJ2-4, with D uncertain. CDR3 size: 11 residues. V was trimmed by 8 bases and J by 4 bases, leaving 6 bases between them. Germline-derived CDR1 and CDR2 are MDHEN and SYDVKM.